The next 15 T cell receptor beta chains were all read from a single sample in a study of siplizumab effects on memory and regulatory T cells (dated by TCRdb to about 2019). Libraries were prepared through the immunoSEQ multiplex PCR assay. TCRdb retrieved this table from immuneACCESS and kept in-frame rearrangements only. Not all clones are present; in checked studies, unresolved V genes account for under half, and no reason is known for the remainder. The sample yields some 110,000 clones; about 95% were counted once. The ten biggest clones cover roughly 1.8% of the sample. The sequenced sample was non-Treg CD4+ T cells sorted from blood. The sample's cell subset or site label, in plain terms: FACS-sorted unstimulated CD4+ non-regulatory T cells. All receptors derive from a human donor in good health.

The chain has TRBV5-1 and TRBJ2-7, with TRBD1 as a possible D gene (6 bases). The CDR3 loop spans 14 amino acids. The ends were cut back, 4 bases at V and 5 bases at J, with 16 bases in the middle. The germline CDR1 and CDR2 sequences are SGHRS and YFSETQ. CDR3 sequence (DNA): TGCGCCAGCAGCCCTGGCAGGTACAGGGACGAGCAGTACTTC. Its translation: CASSPGRYRDEQYF.

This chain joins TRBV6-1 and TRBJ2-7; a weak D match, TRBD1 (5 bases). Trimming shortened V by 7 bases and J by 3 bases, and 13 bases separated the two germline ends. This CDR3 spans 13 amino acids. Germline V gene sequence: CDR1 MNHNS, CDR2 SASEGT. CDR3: CASTLDILYEQYF. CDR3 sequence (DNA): TGTGCCAGCACCTTGGACATCCTCTACGAGCAGTACTTC.

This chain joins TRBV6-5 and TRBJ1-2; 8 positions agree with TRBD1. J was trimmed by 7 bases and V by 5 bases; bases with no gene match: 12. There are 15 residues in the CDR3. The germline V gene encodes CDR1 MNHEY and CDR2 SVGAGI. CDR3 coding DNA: TGTGCCAGCAGTACCTTGACAGGGGCTCAAACTGGCTACACCTTC. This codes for CASSTLTGAQTGYTF.

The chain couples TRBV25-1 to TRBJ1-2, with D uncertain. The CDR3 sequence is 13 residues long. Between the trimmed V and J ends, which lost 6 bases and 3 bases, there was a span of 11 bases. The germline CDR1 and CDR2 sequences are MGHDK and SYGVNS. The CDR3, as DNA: TGTGCCAGCAGCTTCAACTGGGACTATGGCTACACCTTC. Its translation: CASSFNWDYGYTF.

CDR3 sequence: CSVDGQSYGYTF. CDR3 nucleotide sequence: TGCAGCGTTGATGGGCAGAGCTATGGCTACACCTTC. The chain links TRBV29-1 to TRBJ1-2; no reliable D call. Germline V gives CDR1 SQVTM, CDR2 ANQGSEA. This CDR3 comprises 12 residues. Trimming removed 3 bases at V and 4 bases at J, with 9 bases between.

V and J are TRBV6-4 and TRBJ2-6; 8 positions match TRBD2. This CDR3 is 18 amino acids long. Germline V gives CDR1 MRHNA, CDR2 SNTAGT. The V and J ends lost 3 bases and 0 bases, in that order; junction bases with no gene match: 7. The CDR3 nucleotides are TGTGCCAGCAGTGATACGGGAGGGCCACTCTCTGGGGCCAACGTCCTGACTTTC. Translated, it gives CASSDTGGPLSGANVLTF.

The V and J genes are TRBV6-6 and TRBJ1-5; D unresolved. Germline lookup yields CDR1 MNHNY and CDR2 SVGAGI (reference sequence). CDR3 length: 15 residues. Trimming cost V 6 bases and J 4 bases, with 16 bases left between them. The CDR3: CASRPLSDQNQPQHF. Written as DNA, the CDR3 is TGTGCCAGCAGGCCCCTTTCTGATCAAAATCAGCCCCAGCATTTT.

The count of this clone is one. The CDR3 here is CASSSYRDRGLREQFF. DNA for the CDR3: TGTGCCAGCAGCTCCTACCGGGACAGGGGGCTTCGGGAGCAGTTCTTC. This sequence joins TRBV7-2 and TRBJ2-1, with 12 bases lining up with TRBD1. This CDR3 is built from 16 residues. CDR1 SGHTA and CDR2 FQGNSA come from the germline V gene. V shed 4 bases and J 10 bases; nucleotides not matched to a gene: 11.

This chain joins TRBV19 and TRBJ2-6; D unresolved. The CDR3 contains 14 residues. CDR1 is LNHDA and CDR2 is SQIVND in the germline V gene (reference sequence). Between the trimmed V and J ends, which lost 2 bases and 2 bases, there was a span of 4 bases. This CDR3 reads CASSIPAGANVLTF. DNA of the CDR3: TGTGCCAGTAGTATACCCGCTGGGGCCAACGTCCTGACTTTC.

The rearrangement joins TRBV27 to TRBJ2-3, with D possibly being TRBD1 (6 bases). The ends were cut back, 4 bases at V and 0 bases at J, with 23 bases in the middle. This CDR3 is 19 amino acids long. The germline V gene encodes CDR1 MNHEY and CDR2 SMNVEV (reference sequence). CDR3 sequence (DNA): TGTGCCAGCAGTTCCTATAGGGGGTTCTTTGATCCTAGCACAGATACGCAGTATTTT. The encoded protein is CASSSYRGFFDPSTDTQYF.

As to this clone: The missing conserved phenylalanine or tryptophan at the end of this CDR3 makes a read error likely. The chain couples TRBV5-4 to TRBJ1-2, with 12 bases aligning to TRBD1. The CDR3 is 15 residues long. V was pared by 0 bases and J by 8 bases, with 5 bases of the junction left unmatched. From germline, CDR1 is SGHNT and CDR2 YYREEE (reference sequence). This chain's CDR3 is CASSLALGTGGGYTL. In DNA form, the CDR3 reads TGTGCCAGCAGCTTGGCCCTCGGGACAGGGGGCGGCTACACCCTC.

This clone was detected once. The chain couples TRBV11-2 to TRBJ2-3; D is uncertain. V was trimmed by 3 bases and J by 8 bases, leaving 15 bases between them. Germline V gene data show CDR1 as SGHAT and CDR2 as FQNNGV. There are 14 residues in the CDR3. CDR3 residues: CASSFSQGGGTQYF. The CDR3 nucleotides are TGTGCCAGCAGCTTTTCCCAAGGCGGCGGTACGCAGTATTTT.

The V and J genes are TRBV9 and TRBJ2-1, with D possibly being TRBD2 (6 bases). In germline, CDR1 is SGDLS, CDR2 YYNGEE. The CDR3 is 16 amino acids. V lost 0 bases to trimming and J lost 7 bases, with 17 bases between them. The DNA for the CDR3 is TGTGCCAGCAGCGTAGGTAGCGGTCAGCAGGGAAATGAGCAGTTCTTC. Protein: CASSVGSGQQGNEQFF.

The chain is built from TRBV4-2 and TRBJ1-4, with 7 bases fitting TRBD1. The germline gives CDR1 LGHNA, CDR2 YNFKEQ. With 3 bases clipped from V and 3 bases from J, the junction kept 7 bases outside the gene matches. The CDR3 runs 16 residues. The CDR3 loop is CASSQFRQGSNEKLFF. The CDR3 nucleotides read TGTGCCAGCAGCCAGTTTCGACAGGGCTCTAATGAAAAACTGTTTTTT.

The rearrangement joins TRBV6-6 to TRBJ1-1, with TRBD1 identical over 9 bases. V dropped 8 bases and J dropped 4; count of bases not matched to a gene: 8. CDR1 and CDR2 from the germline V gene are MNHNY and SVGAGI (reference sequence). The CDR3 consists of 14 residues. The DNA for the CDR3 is TGTGCCAGCCGAACCGACAGGGGGGTCACTGAAGCTTTCTTT. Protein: CASRTDRGVTEAFF.